Presented here are 26 T cell receptor beta chains from one specimen sequenced in a study of T-cell reconstitution after alpha-beta-depleted transplantation in children. Preparation of the TCRbeta library was carried out with unique molecular identifiers. TCRdb itself ran the PCR reads through MiXCR, one entry per CDR3 protein. Of around 530,000 distinct CDR3 sequences in the sample, about 31% were seen once. Sequenced here: PBMCs from the stem cell graft donor, sampled from the stem cell graft. These TCRs come from a human donor who donated a stem cell graft to a child with aplastic anemia.

This clonotype was seen a handful of times. The chain carries TRBV7-2 and TRBJ2-3, with 8 positions matching TRBD2. Losses at the gene ends were 5 bases for V and 0 bases for J; bases not matched to a gene: 10. The CDR3 runs to 17 residues. Germline V gene sequence: CDR1 SGHTA, CDR2 FQGNSA. The CDR3 loop is CASSPDTASGSTDTQYF. In nucleotides, the CDR3 is TGTGCCAGCAGCCCCGACACTGCTAGCGGGAGCACAGATACGCAGTATTTT.

The V and J genes are TRBV10-3 and TRBJ2-3, with D possibly matching TRBD1 (5 bases). The germline V and J ends were trimmed by 6 bases and 3 bases, with 19 bases remaining between them. Germline loops: CDR1 ENHRY, CDR2 SYGVKD. The CDR3 is 16 amino acids. CDR3 protein: CAISPLTWGQTDTQYF. In nucleotides, the CDR3 is TGTGCCATCAGCCCCCTGACATGGGGCCAAACAGATACGCAGTATTTT.

CDR3 DNA: TGTGCCAGCAGCTTAGCCCCCCCTGGGGTCGAGACCGGGGAGCTGTTTTTT. It specifies CASSLAPPGVETGELFF. The V and J genes are TRBV7-2 and TRBJ2-2; D is ambiguous. Trimming took 0 bases from V and 5 from J, leaving 16 bases between them. Germline V gene data show CDR1 as SGHTA and CDR2 as FQGNSA. This CDR3 spans 17 amino acids.

This chain links TRBV5-8 with TRBJ1-4, with D tentatively TRBD1 (6 bases). The length of the CDR3 is 15 residues. The V end lost 4 bases, the J end lost 8 bases, and 18 bases lay between the germline ends. The germline gives CDR1 SGHTS, CDR2 YDEGEE. As DNA, the CDR3 is TGTGCCAGCAGCATCCCACAGGGTATCCGGGAAAAACTGTTTTTT. Protein: CASSIPQGIREKLFF.

A few counts support this clonotype. This chain connects TRBV12-3 or TRBV12-4 to TRBJ1-4; no clear D gene. Trimming pared 5 bases from V and 8 bases from J, leaving 12 bases between. CDR3 size: 13 residues. This CDR3 reads CASSPRGGEKLFF. The CDR3, as DNA: TGTGCCAGCAGTCCTCGGGGTGGGGAAAAACTGTTTTTT.

V is TRBV12-3 or TRBV12-4 and J is TRBJ1-3; D perhaps matches TRBD1 (5 bases). V lost 3 bases to trimming and J lost 4 bases, with 13 bases between them. This CDR3 comprises 15 residues. The CDR3 sequence: CASSFSPTEGNTIYF. Written as DNA, the CDR3 is TGTGCCAGCAGTTTTTCCCCGACAGAGGGAAACACCATATATTTT.

This clonotype was counted once. The chain is built from TRBV24-1 and TRBJ2-3, with a possible D match to TRBD1 (5 bases). The CDR3 consists of 12 residues. CDR1 and CDR2 (germline): KGHDR, SFDVKD. The V end was cut by 4 bases, the J end by 10 bases, with 11 bases between. The DNA of the CDR3 is TGTGCCACCAGTGAGCCAGGGTACCCGCAGTATTTT. Its protein is CATSEPGYPQYF.

This sequence joins TRBV4-3 and TRBJ1-6, with D maybe TRBD1 (6 bases). Germline V lookup: CDR1 LGHNA, CDR2 YSLEER. This CDR3 is built from 13 residues. V shed 0 bases and J shed 14 bases, with 11 bases lying between them. Here the CDR3 DNA reads TGCGCCAGCAGCCAAGACCCGGGGACAACCCTCCACTTT. Translating it yields CASSQDPGTTLHF.

The V call is TRBV6-2 or TRBV6-3, the J call TRBJ2-1; the D gene is possibly TRBD1 (6 bases). Germline lookup yields CDR1 MNHEY and CDR2 SVGEGT. Trimming stripped 4 bases from V and 15 bases from J, with 19 bases between. This CDR3 region has 13 residues. The CDR3 sequence: CASSSWTEGWMFF. The DNA for the CDR3 is TGTGCCAGCAGTTCCTGGACAGAAGGCTGGATGTTCTTC.

This chain joins TRBV6-4 and TRBJ1-5, with 8 bases identical to TRBD1. V lost 4 bases to trimming and J lost 3 bases; unmatched junction nucleotides: 17. There are 19 residues in the CDR3. CDR1 is MRHNA, CDR2 SNTAGT, per germline. CDR3 sequence: CASSALNWTGIRLNQPQHF. The CDR3 DNA is TGTGCCAGCAGTGCACTCAACTGGACAGGGATCAGGCTCAATCAGCCCCAGCATTTT.

This clonotype came up a few times. The J gene is TRBJ2-5, the V gene TRBV13; D uncertain. Germline-derived CDR1 and CDR2 are PRHDT and FYEKMQ (reference sequence). V lost 5 bases, J lost 4 bases, and 14 bases lay in between. The CDR3 is 14 residues long. The CDR3 region has the DNA TGTGCCAGCAGCCCCCTGGTCCAGAGAGAGACCCAGTACTTC. Protein: CASSPLVQRETQYF.

There are a few counts of this clonotype. V and J are TRBV7-8 and TRBJ1-5; TRBD1 agrees at 12 bases. The V gene's germline CDR1 is SGHVS and CDR2 FQNEAQ. The CDR3 has 20 amino acids. The ends lost 0 bases at V and 0 bases at J; junction bases unmatched: 9. As DNA, the CDR3 is TGTGCCAGCAGCTTAGCTCCTGCCGGGACAGGGGGCGTTAGCAATCAGCCCCAGCATTTT. Translated, it gives CASSLAPAGTGGVSNQPQHF. Looking up the rest from reference TRBV7-8 and TRBJ1-5 gives the full variable domain: GAGVSQSPRYKVAKRGQDVALRCDPISGHVSLFWYQQALGQGPEFLTYFQNEAQLDKSGLPSDRFFAERPEGSVSTLKIQRTQQEDSAVYLCASSLAPAGTGGVSNQPQHFGDGTRLSIL.

The V gene is TRBV6-2 or TRBV6-3, the J gene TRBJ1-1; a weak D match, TRBD1 (6 bases). The V gene lost 2 bases and the J gene lost 0 bases, with 13 bases spanning the gap. Germline V gene data show CDR1 as MNHEY and CDR2 as SVGEGT. CDR3 size: 16 residues. CDR3 sequence reads: CASSYGRDNMNTEAFF. For the CDR3, the DNA is TGTGCCAGCAGTTACGGCAGGGACAACATGAACACTGAAGCTTTCTTT.

The chain combines TRBV27 with TRBJ2-7; a weak D match, TRBD2 (6 bases). CDR1 MNHEY and CDR2 SMNVEV come from the germline V gene (reference sequence). V was clipped by 4 bases and J by 7 bases, with 17 bases between them. The CDR3 spans 14 residues. The CDR3 region has the DNA TGTGCCAGCAGTTCCATCCCGGGGGAAGGAGAGCAGTACTTC. Its protein is CASSSIPGEGEQYF.

Here the CDR3 reads CASSLTGTETQYF. CDR3 DNA: TGTGCCAGCAGTCTGACAGGGACAGAGACCCAGTACTTC. The rearrangement joins TRBV6-1 to TRBJ2-5; 7 nucleotides agree with TRBD1. The J segment lost 4 bases and the V segment lost 5 bases, leaving 4 bases of the junction unmatched. Looked up from germline, CDR1 is MNHNS and CDR2 is SASEGT. The CDR3 contains 13 residues.

The chain joins TRBV12-3 or TRBV12-4 to TRBJ1-2, with no clear D. The CDR3 extends over 12 amino acids. V lost 7 bases, J lost 8 bases, and 14 bases lay in between. CDR3 region: CASTFDRMGYTF. Here the CDR3 DNA reads TGTGCCAGCACCTTCGACCGGATGGGCTACACCTTC.

This clonotype was counted between two and nine times. The chain combines TRBV7-2 with TRBJ2-1, with D perhaps being TRBD1 or TRBD2 (6 bases each). The CDR3 runs 16 residues. Trimming took 5 bases from V and 3 from J, leaving 17 bases between them. Germline V lookup: CDR1 SGHTA, CDR2 FQGNSA. The CDR3 region has the DNA TGTGCCAGCAGCCACCCACAGGGAGGTATCTACAATGAGCAGTTCTTC. This encodes CASSHPQGGIYNEQFF.

This chain uses TRBV7-8 with TRBJ2-6, with D perhaps matching TRBD2 (6 bases). Trimming stripped 5 bases from V and 2 bases from J, with 13 bases between. From germline, CDR1 is SGHVS and CDR2 FQNEAQ. The CDR3 length is 16 residues. The CDR3 nucleotides are TGTGCCAGCAGCACCGGGGGTTGGGCTGGGGCCAACGTCCTGACTTTC. This sequence encodes CASSTGGWAGANVLTF.

This clonotype was seen only a few times. The chain recombines TRBV7-8 with TRBJ2-7; 11 bases align to TRBD2. V trimming: 4 bases; J trimming: 7 bases; junction bases outside the gene matches: 3. The V gene's germline CDR1 is SGHVS and CDR2 FQNEAQ. The CDR3 has 13 amino acids. CDR3 sequence (DNA): TGTGCCAGCAGCTGGGGACTAGCGGAAGAGCAGTACTTC. Its protein product is CASSWGLAEEQYF.

V usage is TRBV6-2 or TRBV6-3 and J usage is TRBJ2-3; no reliable D call. Germline V gives CDR1 MNHEY, CDR2 SVGEGT. With 5 bases removed from V and 0 bases from J, the gap between germline ends came to 12 bases. The CDR3 runs to 15 residues. The CDR3 here is CASSKMAPSTDTQYF. DNA of the CDR3: TGTGCCAGCAGTAAGATGGCCCCTAGCACAGATACGCAGTATTTT.

This clonotype has only a few counts. The chain joins TRBV5-4 to TRBJ1-4, with D possibly TRBD1 on 6 matching bases. The CDR3 has 16 amino acids. CDR1 and CDR2 from the germline V gene are SGHNT and YYREEE (reference sequence). V lost 3 bases and J 4 bases, leaving 16 bases between the germline ends. CDR3 DNA: TGTGCCAGCAGCTCCGGCGACAGGAGGCTTAATGAAAAACTGTTTTTT. This translates into CASSSGDRRLNEKLFF.

The rearrangement uses TRBV14 and TRBJ1-6; D call uncertain. The CDR3 runs 14 residues. V was trimmed by 3 bases and J by 0 bases, leaving 3 bases between them. Per the germline V gene, CDR1 is SGHDN and CDR2 is FVKESK. The chain's CDR3 is CASSHYSYNSPLHF. CDR3 DNA sequence: TGTGCCAGCAGCCATTACTCCTATAATTCACCCCTCCACTTT.

This CDR3 is CSVEGAGGDSREQYF. The CDR3 nucleotides read TGCAGCGTTGAAGGGGCAGGGGGCGACTCTAGGGAGCAGTACTTC. This chain uses TRBV29-1 with TRBJ2-7, with TRBD1 identical over 8 bases. The CDR3 extends over 15 amino acids. Trimming at V came to 1 base and at J to 7 bases, leaving 12 bases not matched to a gene. CDR1 is SQVTM and CDR2 is ANQGSEA in the germline V gene.

This clonotype has a count of ten or more. The chain carries TRBV20-1 and TRBJ1-1; 8 positions match TRBD1. The germline gives CDR1 DFQATT, CDR2 SNEGSKA (reference sequence). The CDR3 has 15 residues. V shed 0 bases and J 6 bases; nucleotides not matched to a gene: 9. The CDR3 coding sequence is TGCAGTGCTAGAGACGTGGACAGGGACACGGCTGAAGCTTTCTTT. It yields the protein CSARDVDRDTAEAFF.

The chain carries TRBV3-1 and TRBJ2-1; no definite D call. Trimming stripped 3 bases from V and 7 bases from J, with 22 bases between. There are 17 residues in the CDR3. Germline-derived CDR1 and CDR2 are LGHDT and YNNKEL (reference sequence). Here the CDR3 reads CASSHFSDLDIGNEQFF. In nucleotides, the CDR3 is TGTGCCAGCAGCCATTTTTCGGATTTAGATATCGGGAATGAGCAGTTCTTC.

The V call is TRBV19, the J call TRBJ1-2; no reliable D call. Germline CDR1 and CDR2: LNHDA and SQIVND (reference sequence). This CDR3 spans 15 amino acids. The germline V and J ends were trimmed by 0 bases and 3 bases, with 11 bases remaining between them. The DNA of the CDR3 is TGTGCCAGTAGTATAGACCGGACCTTATACTATGGCTACACCTTC. Translated, it gives CASSIDRTLYYGYTF.